This is a list of T cell receptor beta chains from one sample in a study of blood T cell repertoires in COVID-19. The table came from immunoSEQ multiplex PCR; TCRdb's copy has only in-frame clones and leaves some out. The sample contains some 48,000 clones, about 86% of which appear only once. Sequencing input: peripheral blood. These receptors all come from a woman older than 75 with acute or convalescent COVID-19. Each CDR3 is given with its conserved first and last residue. The D gene is left open where the match is weak. Size values are once, few and many counts, or a class for expanded clones, and some rows have none.

V: TRBV10-3; D: .; J: TRBJ1-5; size: .; CDR3: CAIGGGVSNQPQHF; DNA: TGTGCCATAGGGGGAGGGGTTAGCAATCAGCCCCAGCATTTT
V: TRBV3-1/TRBV3-2; D: TRBD2; J: TRBJ2-2; size: .; CDR3: CASSWRGTSHGELFF; DNA: TGTGCCAGCAGCTGGCGGGGGACTAGTCACGGGGAGCTGTTTTTT
V: TRBV5-1; D: TRBD2; J: TRBJ2-5; size: .; CDR3: CASSQGPSGRSSGETQYF; DNA: TGCGCCAGCAGCCAAGGGCCTAGCGGGCGTAGTTCGGGAGAGACCCAGTACTTC
V: TRBV9; D: TRBD1; J: TRBJ1-3; size: few; CDR3: CASSPGGFGNTIYF; DNA: TGTGCCAGCAGCCCAGGGGGGTTCGGAAACACCATATATTTT
V: TRBV6-5; D: TRBD1; J: TRBJ1-1; size: .; CDR3: CASSSHGQGNTEAFF; DNA: TGTGCCAGCAGTTCCCACGGACAGGGCAACACTGAAGCTTTCTTT
V: TRBV2; D: TRBD1; J: TRBJ1-4; size: .; CDR3: CASSLQGGNEKLFF; DNA: TGTGCCAGCAGTCTCCAGGGGGGCAATGAAAAACTGTTTTTT
V: TRBV14; D: .; J: TRBJ1-6; size: .; CDR3: CASSHGSSYNSPLHF; DNA: TGTGCCAGCAGCCACGGGAGCTCCTATAATTCACCCCTCCACTTT
V: TRBV6-5; D: TRBD2; J: TRBJ2-1; size: .; CDR3: CASKGLAGGWNEQFF; DNA: TGTGCCAGCAAGGGGCTAGCGGGGGGTTGGAATGAGCAGTTCTTC
V: TRBV30; D: TRBD1; J: TRBJ1-4; size: .; CDR3: CARDSSNEKLFF; DNA: TGTGCCCGGGACAGCAGTAATGAAAAACTGTTTTTT
V: TRBV18; D: .; J: TRBJ2-7; size: .; CDR3: CASSPRDSTSYEQYF; DNA: TGTGCCAGCTCACCAAGAGACAGTACCTCCTACGAGCAGTACTTC
V: TRBV5-6; D: .; J: TRBJ1-5; size: .; CDR3: CASSLMGSQPQHF; DNA: TGTGCCAGCAGCTTGATGGGCAGCCAGCCCCAGCATTTT
V: TRBV6-5; D: TRBD2; J: TRBJ2-3; size: .; CDR3: CASRDGGVPYF; DNA: TGTGCCAGCAGAGATGGGGGGGTTCCGTATTTT
V: TRBV3-1/TRBV3-2; D: .; J: TRBJ1-2; size: few; CDR3: CASSQGASYGYTF; DNA: TGTGCCAGCAGCCAAGGGGCCTCCTATGGCTACACCTTC
V: TRBV3-1/TRBV3-2; D: TRBD2; J: TRBJ2-1; size: .; CDR3: CASSPRLTSGGYNEQFF; DNA: TGTGCCAGCAGTCCACGACTTACTAGCGGGGGGTACAATGAGCAGTTCTTC
V: TRBV10-1; D: .; J: TRBJ1-2; size: few; CDR3: CASSPPRIGGPPRNTF; DNA: TGCGCCAGCAGTCCTCCGAGGATCGGGGGACCACCCCGCAACACCTTC
V: TRBV19; D: TRBD1; J: TRBJ1-5; size: .; CDR3: CASSPTGVASRKGNQPQHF; DNA: TGTGCCAGTAGTCCTACAGGGGTCGCTTCCCGGAAAGGCAATCAGCCCCAGCATTTT
V: TRBV5-4; D: TRBD1; J: TRBJ1-2; size: .; CDR3: CASSYKQGANGYTF; DNA: TGTGCCAGCAGCTATAAACAGGGGGCTAATGGCTACACCTTC
V: TRBV3-1/TRBV3-2; D: TRBD2; J: TRBJ2-5; size: .; CDR3: CASSPLAGGVQETQYF; DNA: TGTGCCAGCAGCCCTCTAGCGGGGGGGGTCCAAGAGACCCAGTACTTC
V: TRBV7-2; D: TRBD2; J: TRBJ2-1; size: .; CDR3: CASSLFAGLASDEQFF; DNA: TGTGCCAGCAGCTTATTCGCGGGACTAGCCAGTGATGAGCAGTTCTTC
V: TRBV10-3; D: TRBD2; J: TRBJ2-7; size: .; CDR3: CAISEVGTSGGLYEQYF; DNA: TGTGCCATCAGTGAAGTGGGGACTAGCGGGGGATTGTATGAGCAGTACTTC
V: TRBV7-3; D: .; J: TRBJ1-2; size: .; CDR3: CASSLSSGDGYTF; DNA: TGTGCCAGCAGCTTATCGTCGGGGGATGGCTACACCTTC
V: TRBV3-1/TRBV3-2; D: .; J: TRBJ1-6; size: .; CDR3: CASSLSPRSSPLHF; DNA: TGTGCCAGCAGCCTCTCCCCGAGGAGTTCACCCCTCCACTTT
V: TRBV18; D: TRBD1; J: TRBJ1-2; size: .; CDR3: CASSPLTGDYGYTF; DNA: TGTGCCAGCTCACCCCTGACAGGGGACTATGGCTACACCTTC
V: TRBV4-1; D: .; J: TRBJ1-1; size: .; CDR3: CASSQSSPNTEAFF; DNA: TGCGCCAGCAGCCAATCTTCCCCGAACACTGAAGCTTTCTTT
V: TRBV30; D: TRBD2; J: TRBJ2-1; size: .; CDR3: CAWTSGGNEQFF; DNA: TGTGCCTGGACTAGCGGGGGGAATGAGCAGTTCTTC
V: TRBV29-1; D: TRBD1; J: TRBJ1-2; size: .; CDR3: CSVELTGNNYGYTF; DNA: TGCAGCGTTGAACTGACAGGGAATAACTATGGCTACACCTTC
V: TRBV20-1; D: .; J: TRBJ2-3; size: .; CDR3: CSASWAITDTQYF; DNA: TGCAGTGCTAGTTGGGCAATCACAGATACGCAGTATTTT
V: TRBV7-9; D: .; J: TRBJ2-2; size: .; CDR3: CASSSDRNTGELFF; DNA: TGTGCCAGCAGCTCGGACAGGAACACCGGGGAGCTGTTTTTT
V: TRBV10-3; D: TRBD1; J: TRBJ1-5; size: .; CDR3: CAISESSGGGQPQHF; DNA: TGTGCCATCAGTGAGTCGTCAGGGGGCGGACAGCCCCAGCATTTT
V: TRBV5-6; D: .; J: TRBJ1-4; size: .; CDR3: CASSLRYFAGDEKLFF; DNA: TGTGCCAGCAGCTTGAGGTACTTTGCGGGAGATGAAAAACTGTTTTTT
V: TRBV6-5; D: .; J: TRBJ1-6; size: .; CDR3: CASTYYRNSPLHF; DNA: TGTGCCAGCACATATTACAGGAATTCACCCCTCCACTTT
V: TRBV2; D: .; J: TRBJ1-1; size: .; CDR3: CASSGGLGTEAFF; DNA: TGTGCCAGCAGCGGGGGACTCGGGACTGAAGCTTTCTTT
V: TRBV6-5; D: TRBD2; J: TRBJ2-3; size: once; CDR3: CASRDPPSGVDTQYF; DNA: TGTGCCAGCAGAGACCCCCCTAGCGGGGTAGATACGCAGTATTTT
V: TRBV7-8; D: TRBD2; J: TRBJ2-7; size: .; CDR3: CASSSGLAGPPIF; DNA: TGTGCCAGCAGCTCCGGACTAGCGGGGCCGCCTATCTTC
V: TRBV10-3; D: .; J: TRBJ1-1; size: .; CDR3: CAITSDFEAFF; DNA: TGTGCCATCACTTCGGACTTTGAGGCTTTCTTT
V: TRBV6-6; D: .; J: TRBJ1-1; size: .; CDR3: CASSLGSMNTEAFF; DNA: TGTGCCAGCAGCCTCGGTTCAATGAACACTGAAGCTTTCTTT
V: TRBV27; D: TRBD2; J: TRBJ2-1; size: medium-sized; CDR3: CASSLAAGVIREQFF; DNA: TGTGCCAGCAGTTTAGCTGCGGGGGTAATTCGTGAGCAGTTCTTC
V: TRBV29-1; D: .; J: TRBJ1-1; size: .; CDR3: CSSLAGGNTEAFF; DNA: TGCAGCTCCTTGGCTGGGGGCAACACTGAAGCTTTCTTT
V: TRBV10-3; D: .; J: TRBJ1-2; size: .; CDR3: CAISDGVSNYGYTF; DNA: TGTGCCATCAGTGACGGAGTTTCTAACTATGGCTACACCTTC
V: TRBV5-1; D: TRBD1; J: TRBJ1-6; size: .; CDR3: CASSLEGADSSPLHF; DNA: TGCGCCAGCAGCTTGGAGGGGGCGGATAGTTCACCCCTCCACTTT
V: TRBV7-2; D: .; J: TRBJ1-1; size: .; CDR3: CASSLRGTEAFF; DNA: TGTGCCAGCAGCTTAAGGGGGACTGAAGCTTTCTTT
V: TRBV7-2; D: .; J: TRBJ1-1; size: .; CDR3: CASSFSNAPEAFF; DNA: TGTGCCAGCAGCTTTAGCAACGCCCCTGAAGCTTTCTTT
V: TRBV24-1; D: TRBD1; J: TRBJ2-2; size: .; CDR3: CATSDQSTGGNTGELFF; DNA: TGTGCCACCAGTGATCAATCGACAGGGGGCAACACCGGGGAGCTGTTTTTT